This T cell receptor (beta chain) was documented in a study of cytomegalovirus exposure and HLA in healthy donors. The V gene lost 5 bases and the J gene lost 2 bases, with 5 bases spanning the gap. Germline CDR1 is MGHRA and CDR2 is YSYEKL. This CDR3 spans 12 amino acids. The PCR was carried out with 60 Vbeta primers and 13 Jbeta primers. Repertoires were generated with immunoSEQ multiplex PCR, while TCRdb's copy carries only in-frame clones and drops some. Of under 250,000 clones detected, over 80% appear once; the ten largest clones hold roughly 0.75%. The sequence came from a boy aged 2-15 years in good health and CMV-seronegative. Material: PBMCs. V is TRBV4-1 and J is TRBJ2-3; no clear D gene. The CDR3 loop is CASSIHTDTQYF. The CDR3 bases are TGCGCCAGCAGCATCCACACAGATACGCAGTATTTT.